These 31 T cell receptor beta chains originate from one sample sequenced in a study of CD8 T cells in Susac syndrome. Random hexamers served to reverse transcribe roughly 0.5 to 1 ug RNA. MiXCR, applied by TCRdb to the immunoSEQ multiplex PCR reads, yields one record per CDR3 protein. This sample has over 95,000 distinct CDR3 sequences, with about 93% found just once. Material for sequencing was CD4+ T cells from PBMCs. These TCRs come from a human donor in good health.

The chain uses TRBV6-2 or TRBV6-3 and TRBJ2-7; D perhaps matches TRBD1 (6 bases). This CDR3 is 14 amino acids long. Germline values: CDR1 MNHEY, CDR2 SVGEGT. Trimming took 1 base from V and 4 from J, leaving 11 bases between them. This chain's CDR3 is CASSYLTGVYEQYF. The CDR3 DNA reads TGTGCCAGCAGTTACTTGACAGGAGTTTACGAGCAGTACTTC.

The chain carries TRBV5-6 and TRBJ2-1, with D hard to call. This CDR3 has 17 amino acids. CDR1 SGHDT and CDR2 YYEEEE come from the germline V gene. Trimming pared 0 bases from V and 9 bases from J, leaving 22 bases between. DNA of the CDR3: TGTGCCAGCAGCTTGGCCCCGGCGCGGACGGTCGCCGGTGAGCAGTTCTTC. This translates into CASSLAPARTVAGEQFF.

This sequence joins TRBV18 and TRBJ2-1; TRBD2 matches 12 bases. The CDR3 covers 16 residues. V shed 6 bases and J 6 bases; nucleotides not matched to a gene: 9. CDR1 is KGHSH and CDR2 is LQKENI in the germline V gene. CDR3 region: CASSLWTSGETNEQFF. The CDR3 nucleotides are TGTGCCAGCTCTCTTTGGACTAGCGGGGAGACCAATGAGCAGTTCTTC.

This clonotype has a handful of counts. The chain uses TRBV7-9 and TRBJ2-7, with TRBD1 as a possible D gene (5 bases). This CDR3 region has 14 residues. Trimming left V 1 base short and J 5 bases short, with 12 bases between. Germline CDR1 SEHNR, CDR2 FQNEAQ (reference sequence). CDR3 region: CASSLGPRVHEQYF. The CDR3 bases are TGTGCCAGCAGCTTAGGTCCCAGGGTCCACGAGCAGTACTTC.

This chain links TRBV20-1 with TRBJ2-1; 9 bases are a match to TRBD2. Germline CDR1 reads DFQATT; CDR2 reads SNEGSKA (reference sequence). The junction had 5 bases not matched to a gene; V was cut back by 0 bases and J by 5 bases. The CDR3 consists of 15 residues. The CDR3, as DNA: TGCAGTGCTAGAGATAACCTAGCGGGGAACAATGAGCAGTTCTTC. The encoded protein is CSARDNLAGNNEQFF.

Here the CDR3 reads CSAEGEETQYF. The CDR3 DNA follows: TGCAGTGCTGAAGGGGAAGAGACCCAGTACTTC. The gene calls are TRBV20-1 and TRBJ2-5, with D possibly matching TRBD1 (5 bases). The CDR3 consists of 11 residues. V shed 5 bases and J shed 3 bases, with 7 bases lying between them. The germline V gene encodes CDR1 DFQATT and CDR2 SNEGSKA (reference sequence).

This clonotype has just a few counts. The genes are TRBV7-2 and TRBJ1-1; no reliable D call. This CDR3 spans 15 amino acids. V lost 1 base and J lost 6, with 15 bases in between. The germline V gene encodes CDR1 SGHTA and CDR2 FQGNSA. The chain's CDR3 is CASSLVALGSAEAFF. CDR3 DNA: TGTGCCAGCAGCTTAGTTGCTTTGGGGAGCGCTGAAGCTTTCTTT. Combining the CDR3 with reference TRBV7-2 and TRBJ1-1 gives the whole variable domain GAGVSQSPSNKVTEKGKDVELRCDPISGHTALYWYRQSLGQGLEFLIYFQGNSAPDKSGLPSDRFSAERTGGSVSTLTIQRTQQEDSAVYLCASSLVALGSAEAFFGQGTRLTVV.

The gene calls are TRBV19 and TRBJ1-2; 11 bases are shared with TRBD1. CDR1 is LNHDA, CDR2 SQIVND, per germline (reference sequence). Unmatched junction bases numbered 16, after V lost 8 bases and J lost 2 bases. This CDR3 is built from 18 residues. The CDR3 region has the DNA TGTGCCAGTCAGAAAGATTCACCCGGGGACAGGGGGAACTATGGCTACACCTTC. It codes for CASQKDSPGDRGNYGYTF.

The chain has TRBV5-1 and TRBJ2-7; D tentatively fits TRBD1 or TRBD2 (5 bases each). The CDR3 is 16 residues long. Deletions cut 3 bases from V and 1 base from J, with 17 bases between. Germline V gene data show CDR1 as SGHRS and CDR2 as YFSETQ. The CDR3 loop is CASSWGRAAGSYEQYF. The DNA of the CDR3 is TGCGCCAGCAGCTGGGGAAGAGCGGCAGGGTCCTACGAGCAGTACTTC.

The chain employs TRBV9 and TRBJ2-3; D not resolved. V was clipped by 2 bases and J by 4 bases, with 11 bases between them. Germline loops: CDR1 SGDLS, CDR2 YYNGEE. CDR3 length equals 14 residues. The CDR3 sequence: CASSVQRSPDTQYF. The CDR3 bases are TGTGCCAGCAGCGTGCAGAGGAGTCCAGATACGCAGTATTTT. Looking up the rest from reference TRBV9 and TRBJ2-3 gives the full variable domain: DSGVTQTPKHLITATGQRVTLRCSPRSGDLSVYWYQQSLDQGLQFLIQYYNGEERAKGNILERFSAQQFPDLHSELNLSSLELGDSALYFCASSVQRSPDTQYFGPGTRLTVL.

The CDR3 coding sequence is TGTGCCAGCATTCAGCCCGTGGGACCCGAGAGCAATCAGCCCCAGCATTTT. The encoded protein is CASIQPVGPESNQPQHF. The V gene is TRBV28, the J gene TRBJ1-5; a weak D match, TRBD1 (5 bases). Trimming stripped 7 bases from V and 1 base from J, with 20 bases between. The CDR3 extends over 17 amino acids. CDR1 MDHEN and CDR2 SYDVKM come from the germline V gene.

This clonotype is a singleton in its sample. CDR3 amino acids: CASSQDRALNEQFF. The DNA for the CDR3 is TGCGCCAGCAGCCAAGACAGAGCCCTCAATGAGCAGTTCTTC. The chain employs TRBV4-3 and TRBJ2-1; D gene ambiguous. Trimming stripped 0 bases from V and 6 bases from J, with 9 bases between. This CDR3 contains 14 residues. Per germline, CDR1 LGHNA and CDR2 YSLEER.

The V call is TRBV7-9, the J call TRBJ1-1; D is undetermined. The CDR3 is 11 residues long. The V end was cut by 8 bases, the J end by 6 bases, with 10 bases between. Germline V gives CDR1 SEHNR, CDR2 FQNEAQ (reference sequence). The chain's CDR3 is CASGGGAEAFF. In DNA form, the CDR3 reads TGTGCCAGCGGTGGCGGCGCTGAAGCTTTCTTT.

The CDR3 loop reads CASSLVGGSWQQYF. DNA of the CDR3: TGTGCCAGCAGTTTAGTGGGGGGCTCTTGGCAGCAGTACTTC. This sequence joins TRBV12-3 or TRBV12-4 and TRBJ2-7; the D gene could be TRBD1 or TRBD2 (6 bases each). Trimming stripped 1 base from V and 8 bases from J, with 15 bases between. CDR3 size: 14 residues.

The chain employs TRBV14 and TRBJ2-2, with TRBD2 matching over 8 bases. The CDR3 consists of 16 residues. Trimming took 9 bases from V and 6 from J; bases not matched to a gene: 15. Germline lookup yields CDR1 SGHDN and CDR2 FVKESK. Here the CDR3 DNA reads TGTGCCAGTAGACGATCAGGCAGCGGGAGCTCCGGGGAGCTGTTTTTT. It encodes CASRRSGSGSSGELFF. Together with reference TRBV14 and TRBJ2-2, the CDR3 gives the full variable domain: EAGVTQFPSHSVIEKGQTVTLRCDPISGHDNLYWYRRVMGKEIKFLLHFVKESKQDESGMPNNRFLAERTGGTYSTLKVQPAELEDSGVYFCASRRSGSGSSGELFFGEGSRLTVL.

The J gene is TRBJ2-1, the V gene TRBV20-1, with 13 bases aligning to TRBD2. CDR3 length: 14 amino acids. Trimming at V came to 5 bases and at J to 4 bases, leaving 2 bases not matched to a gene. Germline CDR1 is DFQATT and CDR2 is SNEGSKA (reference sequence). The CDR3 bases are TGCAGTGCTCAGACTAGCGGGGGGTACAATGAGCAGTTCTTC. It encodes CSAQTSGGYNEQFF.

V gene TRBV20-1 combines with J gene TRBJ2-1, with 9 bases that match TRBD2. The CDR3 contains 15 residues. The germline V gene has CDR1 DFQATT and CDR2 SNEGSKA (reference sequence). J lost 3 bases, V lost 2 bases, and 5 bases had no gene match. The CDR3 nucleotides read TGCAGTGCTAGATCCCGACTAGCGGTCTACAATGAGCAGTTCTTC. Amino acids: CSARSRLAVYNEQFF.

The chain combines TRBV5-1 with TRBJ2-3; perhaps TRBD2 as D (5 bases). Trimming took off 0 bases at V and 6 bases at J, with 11 bases between the two ends. Germline V lookup: CDR1 SGHRS, CDR2 YFSETQ. The length of the CDR3 is 14 residues. CDR3 bases: TGCGCCAGCAGCTTGGTCCGTCCGGGGGATACGCAGTATTTT. Translation gives CASSLVRPGDTQYF. The full variable domain, rest sourced from reference TRBV5-1 and TRBJ2-3, is KAGVTQTPRYLIKTRGQQVTLSCSPISGHRSVSWYQQTPGQGLQFLFEYFSETQRNKGNFPGRFSGRQFSNSRSEMNVSTLELGDSALYLCASSLVRPGDTQYFGPGTRLTVL.

This chain joins TRBV29-1 and TRBJ1-2; D call uncertain. The germline V gene has CDR1 SQVTM and CDR2 ANQGSEA. The ends were cut back, 7 bases at V and 8 bases at J, with 17 bases in the middle. This CDR3 is 12 amino acids long. CDR3 loop: CSATGLGEGYTF. The CDR3 DNA reads TGCAGCGCCACCGGTCTCGGGGAGGGCTACACCTTC. The full variable domain, with the rest looked up from reference TRBV29-1 and TRBJ1-2, is SAVISQKPSRDICQRGTSLTIQCQVDSQVTMMFWYRQQPGQSLTLIATANQGSEATYESGFVIDKFPISRPNLTFSTLTVSNMSPEDSSIYLCSATGLGEGYTFGSGTRLTVV.

V and J are TRBV5-1 and TRBJ1-6; 7 nucleotides match TRBD1. The J segment lost 8 bases and the V segment lost 0 bases, leaving 2 bases of the junction unmatched. The CDR3 runs to 14 residues. Per the germline V gene, CDR1 is SGHRS and CDR2 is YFSETQ. The CDR3 protein is CASSLGGGYSPLHF. The CDR3 region has the DNA TGCGCCAGCAGCTTGGGAGGGGGCTATTCACCCCTCCACTTT. Combining the CDR3 with reference TRBV5-1 and TRBJ1-6 gives the whole variable domain KAGVTQTPRYLIKTRGQQVTLSCSPISGHRSVSWYQQTPGQGLQFLFEYFSETQRNKGNFPGRFSGRQFSNSRSEMNVSTLELGDSALYLCASSLGGGYSPLHFGNGTRLTVT.

The chain has TRBV5-1 and TRBJ1-2; D remains ambiguous. Germline CDR1 and CDR2: SGHRS and YFSETQ. Deletions cut 2 bases from V and 8 bases from J, with 22 bases between. The CDR3 runs to 16 residues. The DNA for the CDR3 is TGCGCCAGCAGCTTCTTCCGGACGGAGTTTAACGGAGGCTACACCTTC. Its protein is CASSFFRTEFNGGYTF.

The chain links TRBV28 to TRBJ2-7, with TRBD2 matching over 7 bases. Germline CDR1 MDHEN, CDR2 SYDVKM. This CDR3 contains 15 residues. V dropped 2 bases and J dropped 9; count of bases not matched to a gene: 13. The CDR3 sequence: CASSLQVAGEERQYF. The CDR3 DNA follows: TGTGCCAGCAGTTTACAGGTTGCGGGAGAAGAACGGCAGTACTTC.

The rearrangement joins TRBV5-6 to TRBJ1-3; D might be TRBD1 (6 bases). The CDR3 spans 15 residues. The V and J ends lost 4 bases and 0 bases respectively, with 11 bases between them. CDR1 and CDR2 (germline): SGHDT, YYEEEE. The CDR3 region is CASSGAGASGNTIYF. CDR3 bases: TGTGCCAGCAGCGGGGCGGGGGCCTCTGGAAACACCATATATTTT.

The chain's CDR3 is CAISTGLVAGEGAYNEQFF. CDR3 DNA sequence: TGTGCCATCAGTACCGGGTTGGTAGCGGGAGAGGGGGCCTACAATGAGCAGTTCTTC. The chain uses TRBV10-3 and TRBJ2-1, with 9 positions matching TRBD2. The CDR3 has 19 amino acids. Germline V gene sequence: CDR1 ENHRY, CDR2 SYGVKD. V gave up 5 bases and J gave up 2 bases; unmatched junction bases: 16.

The genes are TRBV7-2 and TRBJ1-2, with 7 bases fitting TRBD1. The CDR3 has 14 residues. From germline, CDR1 is SGHTA and CDR2 FQGNSA. The trim removed 5 bases at V and 8 bases at J, leaving 11 bases unmatched. The CDR3 is CASSLDGTVKGYTF. CDR3 DNA sequence: TGTGCCAGCAGCCTGGATGGGACAGTAAAAGGCTACACCTTC.

J is TRBJ1-4 and V is TRBV18; the D gene is possibly TRBD1 (5 bases). CDR1 is KGHSH, CDR2 LQKENI, per germline. The CDR3 contains 14 residues. Trimming shortened V by 3 bases and J by 10 bases, and 15 bases separated the two germline ends. DNA of the CDR3: TGTGCCAGCTCACCGAACGGGGACGACGGAAAACTGTTTTTT. Translation gives CASSPNGDDGKLFF. Looking up the rest from reference TRBV18 and TRBJ1-4 gives the full variable domain: NAGVMQNPRHLVRRRGQEARLRCSPMKGHSHVYWYRQLPEEGLKFMVYLQKENIIDESGMPKERFSAEFPKEGPSILRIQQVVRGDSAAYFCASSPNGDDGKLFFGSGTQLSVL.

The chain is built from TRBV6-2 or TRBV6-3 and TRBJ1-1; D ambiguous. V dropped 4 bases and J dropped 0 bases, with 15 bases sitting between them. CDR1 and CDR2 (germline): MNHEY, SVGEGT. The CDR3 is 16 residues long. CDR3 sequence reads: CASSFPGRSLNTEAFF. In DNA form, the CDR3 reads TGTGCCAGCAGTTTTCCCGGGAGATCATTGAACACTGAAGCTTTCTTT.

The chain has TRBV23-1 and TRBJ1-3, with a tentative D call TRBD1 (6 bases). TRBV23-1 is an open reading frame, and its role is uncertain. This CDR3 has 22 amino acids. V was cut by 3 bases and J by 4 bases, with 34 bases left in between. CDR3 sequence: CASSHNADVADGGALSGNTIYF. CDR3 nucleotides: TGCGCCAGCAGTCATAACGCGGATGTGGCCGATGGGGGCGCCCTCTCCGGAAACACCATATATTTT.

CDR3 amino acids: CASSPQTRGAGELFF. The DNA of the CDR3 is TGTGCCAGCAGCCCTCAGACCCGCGGTGCCGGGGAGCTGTTTTTT. The chain joins TRBV12-3 or TRBV12-4 to TRBJ2-2, with no clear D. V was clipped by 6 bases and J by 6 bases, with 17 bases between them. This CDR3 region has 15 residues.

This clonotype is a singleton in its sample. The V gene is TRBV30, the J gene TRBJ2-1, with 13 nucleotides matching TRBD2. Trimming took 3 bases from V and 8 from J; bases not matched to a gene: 4. The germline CDR1 and CDR2 sequences are GTSNPN and SVGIG (reference sequence). The CDR3 length is 14 residues. CDR3 coding DNA: TGTGCCTGGAGAAGGACTAGCGGGAGCTATGAGCAGTTCTTC. It encodes CAWRRTSGSYEQFF.

The chain joins TRBV6-2 or TRBV6-3 to TRBJ2-5; possible D gene TRBD2, 6 bases. Germline CDR1 MNHEY, CDR2 SVGEGT. The CDR3 consists of 14 residues. V dropped 7 bases and J dropped 4 bases, with 16 bases sitting between them. In DNA, the CDR3 is TGTGCCAGCACCTTTCGGAGGGCCCCAGAGACCCAGTACTTC. It specifies CASTFRRAPETQYF.